Below are 5 T cell receptor beta chains sequenced from a single sample in a study of blood T cell repertoires in COVID-19. The protocol was immunoSEQ multiplex PCR, while the TCRdb copy is restricted to in-frame clones and leaves out a portion. The table records about 110,000 clones, 70% to 85% of them present only once. The sequenced material came from peripheral blood. The source is a man in his sixties or seventies with active or convalescent COVID-19.

V usage is TRBV6-6 and J usage is TRBJ2-1; 8 bases fit TRBD2. Germline V CDR1 and CDR2: MNHNY, SVGAGI (reference sequence). Trimming cost V 3 bases and J 10 bases; bases outside gene matches: 5. The CDR3 totals 13 residues. The CDR3 DNA is TGTGCCAGCAGTTATGCGGGGGGTGGCGAGCAGTTCTTC. Protein sequence: CASSYAGGGEQFF.

The chain recombines TRBV28 with TRBJ2-1, with 10 bases aligning to TRBD2. The CDR3 contains 17 residues. The V gene's germline CDR1 is MDHEN and CDR2 SYDVKM. V lost 4 bases to trimming and J lost 1 base; unmatched junction nucleotides: 7. CDR3 sequence reads: CASSSWTSGPSYNEQFF. The CDR3 DNA reads as TGTGCCAGCAGTTCCTGGACTAGCGGTCCGTCCTACAATGAGCAGTTCTTC.

J is TRBJ2-7 and V is TRBV2; weak D call: TRBD1 (6 bases). Germline CDR1 and CDR2: SNHLY and FYNNEI. The V and J ends lost 0 bases and 7 bases respectively, with 16 bases between them. This CDR3 has 15 residues. The CDR3 is CASSEADRPGREQYF. CDR3 nucleotide sequence: TGTGCCAGCAGTGAAGCTGACAGGCCCGGAAGGGAGCAGTACTTC.

The chain recombines TRBV4-1 with TRBJ2-3; unclear D gene. There are 14 residues in the CDR3. Germline V gives CDR1 MGHRA, CDR2 YSYEKL. Trimming stripped 4 bases from V and 1 base from J, with 9 bases between. The CDR3, as DNA: TGCGCCAGCAGCCCCTTCCGAGGCACAGATACGCAGTATTTT. It is translated as CASSPFRGTDTQYF.

This clone was counted once. This chain joins TRBV2 and TRBJ1-2; a weak D match, TRBD1 (6 bases). Trimming removed 6 bases at V and 4 bases at J, with 12 bases between. This CDR3 spans 13 amino acids. Germline values: CDR1 SNHLY, CDR2 FYNNEI. As DNA, the CDR3 is TGTGCCAGCAGACCACAGACAGGCTATGGCTACACCTTC. Amino acid sequence: CASRPQTGYGYTF. The complete variable domain, with remaining parts taken from reference TRBV2 and TRBJ1-2, reads EPEVTQTPSHQVTQMGQEVILRCVPISNHLYFYWYRQILGQKVEFLVSFYNNEISEKSEIFDDQFSVERPDGSNFTLKIRSTKLEDSAMYFCASRPQTGYGYTFGSGTRLTVV.